This T cell receptor beta chain was recorded in a study of a mutant IDH1 vaccine in newly diagnosed glioma (dated by TCRdb to about 2021). Notes on the research overall: Eight vaccinations were administered to patients in weeks 1, 3, 5, 7, 11, 15, 19 and 23, corresponding to visits V03 through V10. In the chemotherapy-containing groups, vaccination started alongside temozolomide cycles, whereas in patients who had radiotherapy alone it started 4-6 weeks after radiotherapy. Of the roughly 32 patients who were treated, about 62% were male and approximately 38% were female, and the mean age was around 40 years. Prior to enrollment, patients had been given standard therapy consisting of radiotherapy alone, temozolomide alone, or radiochemotherapy with temozolomide, with the combination given to most patients. Peripheral blood samples were drawn at six visits, namely V03 (baseline), V05, V07, V10, V12 and V13. Longitudinal TCRB deep sequencing was performed for roughly 27 treated patients wherever samples were available for exploratory analyses.

With regard to this clone: What antigen it recognizes has not been identified. Base qualities are not recorded, but no much larger clone differs from it by a single base.

Spanning cysteine to phenylalanine, the CDR3 consists of 14 amino acids. Only the CDR3 DNA stays, 42 bases, in frame from base 1. V drops 0 bases and J drops 8 bases, leaving 11 bases in between. CDR1 and CDR2 are read off the germline V gene as MNHEY and SVGAGI. Broad study findings and their caveats: Pseudoprogression appeared unrelated to alterations in the top peripheral T cell clonotypes detected by TCRB sequencing. Immune responses induced by the vaccine were seen in roughly 95% of patients across multiple MHC alleles. It was noted by the authors that analyses of patient blood samples could not be reproduced owing to sample limitations. PBMC samples for TCRB deep sequencing were selected based on availability.

In light of the paper, this sample's time point label describes: week 11, during vaccination. A 20-mer mutant IDH1 peptide at 300 micrograms in Montanide made up each vaccine dose, which was injected subcutaneously together with topical imiquimod. Donors had newly diagnosed WHO grade 3 or 4 IDH1-mutant astrocytomas with loss of nuclear ATRX. The samples were drawn from NOA16, a multicentre, single-arm, open-label phase I trial in Germany that tested a mutant IDH1 peptide vaccine in humans for the first time. Genomic DNA for TCRB sequencing was extracted from EDTA blood using the DNeasy Blood and Tissue Kit. The library was made by the immunoSEQ multiplex PCR assay. Rearranged TCR beta chain sequences were amplified with the hsTCRB Kit following the manufacturer's protocol. An Illumina MiSeq was used to sequence the TCRB libraries. Per the authors' processing: Demultiplexing, trimming and gene mapping were performed with the kit vendor's proprietary platform. TCRdb took over this immuneACCESS table, retaining in-frame rearrangements with V and J assigned. Such tables are incomplete; in checked studies, under half of the missing clones stem from an unresolved V gene, and the remainder is unexplained. V, J and clone size derive from that table, while D and trimming were established from the DNA sequence. This sample holds around 130,000 clones; about four fifths were observed only once. The biggest ten clones account for about 5.5% of the sample.

The chain is encoded by TRBV6-5 joined to TRBJ2-1; the D gene is perhaps TRBD1, on 6 matching bases. The TCR was taken from a man aged 35-49 years with glioma. Specimen: PBMCs, collected from a glioma patient whose treatment included an IDH1 peptide vaccine. The CDR3 protein is CASSYSRGGDEQFF. Here is the DNA: TGTGCCAGCAGTTACTCCAGGGGTGGAGATGAGCAGTTCTTC.